These T cell receptor beta chains were read from a single sample in a study of T cells in Graves' hyperthyroidism and ophthalmopathy. TCRdb used MiXCR to reprocess the multiplex PCR reads, holding one entry per CDR3 protein. The profile shows almost 500,000 distinct CDR3 sequences, 20% to 25% of them singletons. The sample taken for sequencing was blood. These receptors all come from a woman between 65 and 79 years old with Graves' ophthalmopathy. CDR3s leave out the opening cysteine and the closing phenylalanine or tryptophan.

V,CDR3
TRBV28,ASSFQGADYEQY
TRBV5-6,ASSSTDNTQY
TRBV5-6,ASSFAPGQGDEKLF
TRBV12-3/TRBV12-4,ASSPQLQGDEQF
TRBV30,AWHQGGSNQPQH
TRBV10-3,AISRRGPENTEAF
TRBV12-3/TRBV12-4,ASRPSGGREQF
TRBV27,ASSWRGGVEKLF
TRBV19,ASSILYGADYEQY
TRBV2,ASSENRASGNTIY
TRBV12-3/TRBV12-4,ASAVHPDTQY
TRBV28,ASSPDHLRGGEAKNIQY
TRBV5-1,ASSPWDSPGELF
TRBV20-1,SAARSGLLTGELF
TRBV11-2,ASSPPRGHLPYNEQF
TRBV7-2,ASSYNRGLTGELF
TRBV2,ASRAGFGGYT
TRBV28,ASAIWDSSYEQY
TRBV6-1,ASSKGGASGNYGYT
TRBV4-2,ASSQEGQGSQGQPQH
TRBV7-2,ASSPGRTRGYT
TRBV19,ASTLGRGWYQPQH
TRBV20-1,SATSGLAGVSSADTQY
TRBV6-1,ASSTRDREYETQY
TRBV6-5,ASSYASGIYEQY
TRBV9,ASSLLQGTDTQY
TRBV7-9,ASSFTGPRELF
TRBV7-9,ASSPGHQLYNEQF